Each of the 9 T cell receptor beta chains below was sequenced from the same sample in a study of blood T cell repertoires in COVID-19. Assay: immunoSEQ multiplex PCR; the TCRdb copy retains only in-frame clones and omits some. The table records roughly 160,000 clones, 85% of them present only once. The specimen was peripheral blood. Receptors were obtained from a woman between 45 and 65 years old with COVID-19, enrolled during active disease.

This clone showed up just a few times. The chain's CDR3 is CASSLSPGGAGQETQYF. The CDR3 DNA reads as TGTGCCAGCAGTTTATCCCCGGGGGGGGCGGGTCAAGAGACCCAGTACTTC. The chain is built from TRBV27 and TRBJ2-5; 8 bases line up with TRBD2. V shed 0 bases and J 2 bases; nucleotides not matched to a gene: 8. Germline V gene sequence: CDR1 MNHEY, CDR2 SMNVEV (reference sequence). The CDR3 is 17 amino acids.

The chain has TRBV18 and TRBJ1-5; possible D gene TRBD1, 6 bases. The CDR3 has 15 amino acids. Germline values: CDR1 KGHSH, CDR2 LQKENI. V lost 2 bases and J lost 0, with 8 bases in between. The DNA for the CDR3 is TGTGCCAGCTCACCAGGGACAAATAGCAATCAGCCCCAGCATTTT. Translation gives CASSPGTNSNQPQHF.

J is TRBJ2-1 and V is TRBV9; 9 nucleotides line up with TRBD2. The CDR3 sequence is 17 residues long. Germline V gene sequence: CDR1 SGDLS, CDR2 YYNGEE. Germline trimming cut 0 bases from V and 6 bases from J; bases unmatched to any gene: 10. The CDR3 region has the DNA TGTGCCAGCAGCGTAGCTAGGCGCCTAGCGGGGTTCAATGAGCAGTTCTTC. It yields the protein CASSVARRLAGFNEQFF.

The rearrangement joins TRBV4-1 to TRBJ2-1, with 11 bases that match TRBD2. The CDR3 spans 15 residues. After removal of 1 base from V and 5 bases from J, the junction contained 1 base not matched to a gene. In germline, CDR1 is MGHRA, CDR2 YSYEKL. CDR3 nucleotide sequence: TGCGCCAGCAGCCAAGGACTAGCGGGGCACAATGAGCAGTTCTTC. Its protein product is CASSQGLAGHNEQFF.

This clone came up a few times. The V and J genes are TRBV12-3 or TRBV12-4 and TRBJ2-3, with D possibly being TRBD1 (6 bases). The CDR3 is made up of 12 amino acids. V lost 6 bases and J 5 bases, leaving 9 bases between the germline ends. DNA of the CDR3: TGTGCCAGCAGAGGACAGAGAGATACGCAGTATTTT. Residues: CASRGQRDTQYF.

V and J are TRBV5-5 and TRBJ1-5; no clear D. CDR1 is SGHKS and CDR2 is YYEKEE in the germline V gene (reference sequence). The CDR3 is 15 residues long. V shed 6 bases and J shed 0 bases, with 13 bases lying between them. The CDR3 coding sequence is TGTGCCAGCACCCCCGCGGGCAGTAGCAATCAGCCCCAGCATTTT. It is translated as CASTPAGSSNQPQHF. The whole variable domain, remainder taken from reference TRBV5-5 and TRBJ1-5, is DAGVTQSPTHLIKTRGQQVTLRCSPISGHKSVSWYQQVLGQGPQFIFQYYEKEERGRGNFPDRFSARQFPNYSSELNVNALLLGDSALYLCASTPAGSSNQPQHFGDGTRLSIL.

J is TRBJ2-1 and V is TRBV19; the match to TRBD2 covers 7 bases. V was pared by 8 bases and J by 0 bases, with 7 bases of the junction left unmatched. This CDR3 contains 15 residues. CDR1 and CDR2 from the germline V gene are LNHDA and SQIVND (reference sequence). The DNA for the CDR3 is TGTGCCAGTCGGCCGGGGGGTAGCTCCTACAATGAGCAGTTCTTC. Translated, it gives CASRPGGSSYNEQFF.

This rearrangement joins TRBV11-2 to TRBJ1-1; TRBD1 agrees at 9 bases. The trim removed 4 bases at V and 8 bases at J, leaving 8 bases unmatched. CDR1 is SGHAT and CDR2 is FQNNGV in the germline V gene. CDR3 length equals 14 residues. For the CDR3, the DNA is TGTGCCAGCAGCTCCCGGGACAGGGCTCCCGAAGCTTTCTTT. Protein product: CASSSRDRAPEAFF.

The rearrangement joins TRBV28 to TRBJ2-1; 13 bases match TRBD2. V gave up 6 bases and J gave up 6 bases; unmatched junction bases: 8. The CDR3 has 16 amino acids. The V gene's germline CDR1 is MDHEN and CDR2 SYDVKM. In DNA form, the CDR3 reads TGTGCCAGCAGACACGGACTAGCGGGGGCTCGCAATGAGCAGTTCTTC. This encodes CASRHGLAGARNEQFF.